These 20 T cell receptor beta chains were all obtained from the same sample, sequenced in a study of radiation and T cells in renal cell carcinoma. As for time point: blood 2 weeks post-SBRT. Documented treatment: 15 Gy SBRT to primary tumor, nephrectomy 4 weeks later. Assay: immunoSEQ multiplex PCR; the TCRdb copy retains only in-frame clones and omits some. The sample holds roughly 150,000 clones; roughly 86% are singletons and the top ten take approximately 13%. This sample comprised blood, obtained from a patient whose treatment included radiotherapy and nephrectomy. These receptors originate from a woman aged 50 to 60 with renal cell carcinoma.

The CDR3 loop reads CASIGDRVTDTQYF. Written as DNA, the CDR3 is TGCGCCAGCATAGGGGACAGGGTAACAGATACGCAGTATTTT. The chain employs TRBV5-1 and TRBJ2-3, with 9 bases identical to TRBD1. Germline lookup yields CDR1 SGHRS and CDR2 YFSETQ. The CDR3 is made up of 14 amino acids. V lost 6 bases to trimming and J lost 3 bases; unmatched junction nucleotides: 5.

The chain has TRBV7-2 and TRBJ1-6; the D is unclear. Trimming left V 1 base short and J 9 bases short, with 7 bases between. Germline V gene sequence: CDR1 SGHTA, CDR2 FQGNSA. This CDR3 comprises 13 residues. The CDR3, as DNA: TGTGCCAGCAGCTTAGAGGTTATTTCACCCCTCCACTTT. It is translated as CASSLEVISPLHF.

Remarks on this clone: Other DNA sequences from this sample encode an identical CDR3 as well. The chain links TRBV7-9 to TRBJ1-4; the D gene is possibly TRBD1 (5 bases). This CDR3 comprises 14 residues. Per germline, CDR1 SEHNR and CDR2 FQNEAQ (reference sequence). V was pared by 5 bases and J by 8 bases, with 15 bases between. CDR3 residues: CASSPGQGREKLFF. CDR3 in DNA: TGTGCCAGCAGCCCCGGGCAGGGTAGGGAAAAACTGTTTTTT.

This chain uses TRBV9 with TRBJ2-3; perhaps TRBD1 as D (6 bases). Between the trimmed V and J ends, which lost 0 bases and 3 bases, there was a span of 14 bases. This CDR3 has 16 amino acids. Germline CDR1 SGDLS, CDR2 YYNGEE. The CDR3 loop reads CASSVEGRGGTDTQYF. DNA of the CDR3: TGTGCCAGCAGCGTAGAAGGCAGGGGTGGGACAGATACGCAGTATTTT.

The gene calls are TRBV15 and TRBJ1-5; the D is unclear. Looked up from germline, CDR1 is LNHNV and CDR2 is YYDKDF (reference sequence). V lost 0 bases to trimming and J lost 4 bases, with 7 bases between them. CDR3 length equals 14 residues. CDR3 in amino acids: CATSRDRLNQPQHF. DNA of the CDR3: TGTGCCACCAGCAGAGATCGCCTGAATCAGCCCCAGCATTTT. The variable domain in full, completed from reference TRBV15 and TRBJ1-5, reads DAMVIQNPRYQVTQFGKPVTLSCSQTLNHNVMYWYQQKSSQAPKLLFHYYDKDFNNEADTPDNFQSRRPNTSFCFLDIRSPGLGDTAMYLCATSRDRLNQPQHFGDGTRLSIL.

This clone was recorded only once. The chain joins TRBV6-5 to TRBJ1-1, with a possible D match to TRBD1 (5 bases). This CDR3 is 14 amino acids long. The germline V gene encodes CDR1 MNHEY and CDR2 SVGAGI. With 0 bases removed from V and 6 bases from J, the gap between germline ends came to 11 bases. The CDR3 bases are TGTGCCAGCAGTTACTCGGGGGACGGGGCTGAAGCTTTCTTT. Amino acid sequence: CASSYSGDGAEAFF.

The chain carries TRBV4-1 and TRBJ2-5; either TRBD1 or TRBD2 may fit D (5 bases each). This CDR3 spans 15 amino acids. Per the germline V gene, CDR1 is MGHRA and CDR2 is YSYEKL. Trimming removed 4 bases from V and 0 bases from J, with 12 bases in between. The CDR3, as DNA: TGCGCCAGCAGCCCTTGGGACCGTGACCAAGAGACCCAGTACTTC. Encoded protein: CASSPWDRDQETQYF.

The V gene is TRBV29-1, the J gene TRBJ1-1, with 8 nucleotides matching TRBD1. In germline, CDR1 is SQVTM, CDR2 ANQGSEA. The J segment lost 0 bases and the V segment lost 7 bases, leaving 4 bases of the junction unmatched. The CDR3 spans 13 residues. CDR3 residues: CSGRQGMNTEAFF. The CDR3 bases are TGCAGCGGCCGACAGGGGATGAACACTGAAGCTTTCTTT. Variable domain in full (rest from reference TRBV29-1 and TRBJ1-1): SAVISQKPSRDICQRGTSLTIQCQVDSQVTMMFWYRQQPGQSLTLIATANQGSEATYESGFVIDKFPISRPNLTFSTLTVSNMSPEDSSIYLCSGRQGMNTEAFFGQGTRLTVV.

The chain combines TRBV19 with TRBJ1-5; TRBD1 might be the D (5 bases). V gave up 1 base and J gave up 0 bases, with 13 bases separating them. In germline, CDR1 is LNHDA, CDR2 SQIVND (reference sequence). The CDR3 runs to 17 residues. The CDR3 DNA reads TGTGCCAGTAGTATAGCTGCAGGGAAATATAGCAATCAGCCCCAGCATTTT. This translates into CASSIAAGKYSNQPQHF.

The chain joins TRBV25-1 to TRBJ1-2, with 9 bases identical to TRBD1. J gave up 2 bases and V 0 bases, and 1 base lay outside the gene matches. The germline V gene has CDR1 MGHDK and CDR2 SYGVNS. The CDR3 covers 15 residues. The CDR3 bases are TGTGCCAGCAGTGAATATGGACAGGGGAACTATGGCTACACCTTC. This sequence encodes CASSEYGQGNYGYTF.

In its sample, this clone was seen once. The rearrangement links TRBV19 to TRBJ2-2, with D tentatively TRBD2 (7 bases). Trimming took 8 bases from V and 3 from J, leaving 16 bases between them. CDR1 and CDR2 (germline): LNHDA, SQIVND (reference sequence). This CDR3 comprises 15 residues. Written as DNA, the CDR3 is TGTGCCAGTGTTTTTGGGGGGGCCGACACCGGGGAGCTGTTTTTT. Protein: CASVFGGADTGELFF.

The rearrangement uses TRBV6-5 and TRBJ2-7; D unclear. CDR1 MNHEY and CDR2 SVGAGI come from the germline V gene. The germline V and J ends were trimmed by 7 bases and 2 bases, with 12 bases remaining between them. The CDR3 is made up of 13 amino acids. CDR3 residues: CASTNGVTYEQYF. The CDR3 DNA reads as TGTGCCAGCACCAATGGTGTGACCTACGAGCAGTACTTC.

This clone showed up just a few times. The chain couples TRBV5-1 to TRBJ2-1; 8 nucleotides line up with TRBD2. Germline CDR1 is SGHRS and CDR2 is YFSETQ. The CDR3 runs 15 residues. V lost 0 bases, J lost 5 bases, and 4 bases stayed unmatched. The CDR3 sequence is CASSLVLAANNEQFF. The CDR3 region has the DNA TGCGCCAGCAGCTTGGTACTAGCGGCCAACAATGAGCAGTTCTTC.

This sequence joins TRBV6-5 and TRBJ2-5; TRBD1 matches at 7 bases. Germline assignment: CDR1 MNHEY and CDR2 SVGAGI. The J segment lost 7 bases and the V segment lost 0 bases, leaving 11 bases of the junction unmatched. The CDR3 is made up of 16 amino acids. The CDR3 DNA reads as TGTGCCAGCAGTTACTCGACGTATCGGACAGGCGGGACCCAGTACTTC. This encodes CASSYSTYRTGGTQYF.

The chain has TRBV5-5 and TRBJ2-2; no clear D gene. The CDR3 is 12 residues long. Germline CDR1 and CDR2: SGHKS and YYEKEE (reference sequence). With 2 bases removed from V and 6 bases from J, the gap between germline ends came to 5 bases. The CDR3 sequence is CASSFQAGELFF. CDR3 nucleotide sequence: TGTGCCAGCAGCTTCCAGGCCGGGGAGCTGTTTTTT.

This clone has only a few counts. The CDR3, as DNA: TGTGCCAGCAGCTTAGCACAGGGGAGATATGGCTACACCTTC. Its protein is CASSLAQGRYGYTF. The chain employs TRBV7-9 and TRBJ1-2; 7 nucleotides agree with TRBD1. The germline CDR1 and CDR2 sequences are SEHNR and FQNEAQ (reference sequence). The CDR3 length is 14 residues. V shed 0 bases and J 5 bases; nucleotides not matched to a gene: 3.

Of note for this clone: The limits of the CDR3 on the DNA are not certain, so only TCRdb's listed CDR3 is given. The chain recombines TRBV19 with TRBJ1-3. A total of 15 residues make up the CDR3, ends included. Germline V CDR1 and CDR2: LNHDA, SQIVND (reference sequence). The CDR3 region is CASTSGRGSGNTIYF.

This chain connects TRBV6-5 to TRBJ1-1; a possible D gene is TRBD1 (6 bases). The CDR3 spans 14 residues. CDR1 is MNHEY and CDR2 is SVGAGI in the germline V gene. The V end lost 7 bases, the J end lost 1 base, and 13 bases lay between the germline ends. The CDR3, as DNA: TGTGCCAGCACCAGGGGCGACAGGAACACTGAAGCTTTCTTT. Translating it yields CASTRGDRNTEAFF.

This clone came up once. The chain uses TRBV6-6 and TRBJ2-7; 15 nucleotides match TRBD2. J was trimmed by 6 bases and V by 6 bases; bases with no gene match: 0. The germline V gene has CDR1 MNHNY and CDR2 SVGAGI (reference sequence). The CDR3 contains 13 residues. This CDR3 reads CASRGLAGGEQYF. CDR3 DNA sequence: TGTGCCAGCAGGGGACTAGCGGGGGGCGAGCAGTACTTC.

CDR3 sequence reads: CASSREAGGSSYEQYF. The CDR3 DNA sequence: TGCGCCAGCAGCCGAGAAGCGGGGGGATCATCCTACGAGCAGTACTTC. V usage is TRBV5-1 and J usage is TRBJ2-7, with TRBD2 matching over 9 bases. Germline V gene data show CDR1 as SGHRS and CDR2 as YFSETQ. This CDR3 region has 16 residues. The V segment lost 4 bases and the J segment 1 base; nucleotides outside the gene matches: 9.